Listed below are T cell receptor beta chains from one sample, sequenced in a study of CD8 T cell repertoires and HIV-1 epitope variants. This table comes from immunoSEQ multiplex PCR, and its TCRdb copy is limited to in-frame clones, with some not included. Counted here are thousands of clones, 60% to 80% occurring once; the ten biggest clones make up around two fifths. The antigens for these receptors are not known. Sample: cultured CD8+ T cells derived from PBMCs. The receptors originated from a male donor with HIV. Each CDR3 is given with its conserved first and last residue. D genes are given only for firm matches. Clone size is not always given. Where it is, it says once, few, many or a class for expanded clones.

d_gene	abundance	v_gene	j_gene	CDR3aa	CDR3nt
-	-	TRBV10-2	TRBJ2-5	CASSYTQETQYF	TGCGCCAGCAGTTATACCCAAGAGACCCAGTACTTC
TRBD1	few	TRBV11-2	TRBJ1-1	CASSLTGGREAFF	TGTGCCAGCAGTCTTACAGGGGGCAGAGAAGCTTTCTTT
-	-	TRBV10-3	TRBJ2-7	CAISGDDSYEQYF	TGTGCCATCAGTGGGGACGACTCCTACGAGCAGTACTTC
TRBD1	-	TRBV18	TRBJ1-1	CASSPWDSNTEAFF	TGTGCCAGCTCACCATGGGACAGTAACACTGAAGCTTTCTTT
-	-	TRBV5-4	TRBJ2-2	CASSWATAGELFF	TGTGCCAGCAGCTGGGCAACAGCCGGGGAGCTGTTTTTT
TRBD1	-	TRBV7-3	TRBJ1-2	CASSLDRGPPYLYGYTF	TGTGCCAGCAGCTTAGACAGGGGGCCTCCTTACTTATATGGCTACACCTTC
TRBD2	few	TRBV7-8	TRBJ2-3	CASSKRAGGGRDTDTQYF	TGTGCCAGCAGCAAGAGGGCCGGCGGCGGGAGGGACACAGATACGCAGTATTTT
TRBD1	-	TRBV6-6	TRBJ1-2	CASSYSLPGGADGYTF	TGTGCCAGCAGTTACTCCTTGCCAGGGGGCGCGGATGGCTACACCTTC
TRBD1	-	TRBV5-4	TRBJ2-2	CASSSDRGGTGELFF	TGTGCCAGCAGCTCAGACAGGGGGGGCACCGGGGAGCTGTTTTTT
TRBD1	-	TRBV7-6	TRBJ2-1	CASSSTRQGALNEQFF	TGTGCCAGCAGCTCGACTAGACAGGGGGCATTAAATGAGCAGTTCTTC
TRBD2	-	TRBV7-8	TRBJ2-3	CASSLETPGLAGKDTQYF	TGTGCCAGCAGCTTAGAGACCCCGGGACTAGCGGGAAAAGATACGCAGTATTTT
-	-	TRBV9	TRBJ1-6	CASSVGSYNSPLHF	TGTGCCAGCAGCGTTGGTTCCTATAATTCACCCCTCCACTTT
-	-	TRBV19	TRBJ2-2	CASSIDLRGNTGELFF	TGTGCCAGTAGTATAGATCTTCGTGGGAACACCGGGGAGCTGTTTTTT
TRBD1	-	TRBV25-1	TRBJ1-5	CASMGQGSNQPQHF	TGTGCCAGCATGGGACAGGGTAGCAATCAGCCCCAGCATTTT
-	few	TRBV7-9	TRBJ1-2	CASSFGDTSYGYTF	TGTGCCAGCAGCTTCGGGGACACCTCCTATGGCTACACCTTC
TRBD2	-	TRBV5-1	TRBJ2-3	CASRGLAVTSGFGDTQYF	TGCGCCAGCAGGGGACTAGCGGTGACCTCGGGGTTCGGGGATACGCAGTATTTT
TRBD1	few	TRBV6-4	TRBJ1-2	CASSVPPRDRGLVYGYTF	TGTGCCAGCAGTGTCCCCCCCAGGGACAGGGGGCTTGTCTATGGCTACACCTTC
-	once	TRBV30	TRBJ1-3	CAFSPDAGNTIYF	TGTGCCTTCTCCCCGGACGCAGGAAACACCATATATTTT
TRBD1	-	TRBV19	TRBJ2-7	CASRSAGQGFYEQYF	TGTGCCAGTAGGTCAGCGGGACAGGGCTTCTACGAGCAGTACTTC
TRBD2	-	TRBV27	TRBJ2-2	CASSSARLAGLTGELFF	TGTGCCAGCAGTTCCGCCCGACTAGCGGGATTGACCGGGGAGCTGTTTTTT
-	once	TRBV9	TRBJ2-3	CASSVDGRDTQYF	TGTGCCAGCAGCGTAGATGGGAGAGATACGCAGTATTTT
-	-	TRBV10-1	TRBJ2-4	CASSESPGTPMGLAKNIQYF	TGCGCCAGCAGTGAGTCACCAGGGACTCCGATGGGGCTAGCCAAAAACATTCAGTACTTC
-	-	TRBV7-9	TRBJ1-1	CASGPGGGTEAFF	TGTGCCAGCGGTCCCGGGGGTGGGACTGAAGCTTTCTTT
TRBD1	-	TRBV27	TRBJ1-1	CASSKSGTANTEAFF	TGTGCCAGCAGCAAATCCGGGACAGCGAACACTGAAGCTTTCTTT
-	-	TRBV30	TRBJ2-2	CAWSVLGDTGELFF	TGTGCCTGGAGTGTATTGGGGGACACCGGGGAGCTGTTTTTT
-	-	TRBV4-3	TRBJ2-1	CASSQEAPSYNEQFF	TGCGCCAGCAGCCAAGAAGCACCCTCCTACAATGAGCAGTTCTTC
-	-	TRBV27	TRBJ2-5	CASSPWDLEETQYF	TGTGCCAGCAGTCCATGGGACCTAGAAGAGACCCAGTACTTC
-	-	TRBV19	TRBJ2-7	CASSTSVSYEQYF	TGTGCCAGTAGTACTAGCGTCTCCTACGAGCAGTACTTC
-	-	TRBV5-4	TRBJ1-2	CASSFRGDYGYTF	TGTGCCAGCAGCTTTCGGGGGGACTATGGCTACACCTTC
TRBD1	-	TRBV18	TRBJ2-3	CASSPRGLNTDTQYF	TGTGCCAGCTCACCAAGGGGGCTGAACACAGATACGCAGTATTTT
TRBD2	once	TRBV19	TRBJ2-3	CASRGSGGLLPSTDTQYF	TGTGCCAGTAGAGGTAGCGGGGGGCTTTTACCTAGCACAGATACGCAGTATTTT
-	-	TRBV5-1	TRBJ2-1	CASSLRVPGRDRYNEQFF	TGCGCCAGCAGCTTAAGGGTCCCGGGCAGGGATCGTTACAATGAGCAGTTCTTC
-	-	TRBV5-4	TRBJ2-1	CASSFLRGDEQFF	TGTGCCAGCAGTTTCCTCAGAGGGGATGAGCAGTTCTTC
TRBD1	-	TRBV5-1	TRBJ1-4	CASGDRVGDEKLFF	TGCGCCAGCGGTGACAGGGTGGGGGATGAAAAACTGTTTTTT
-	-	TRBV6-5	TRBJ1-3	CATGGSGNTIYF	TGTGCCACGGGTGGCTCTGGAAACACCATATATTTT
-	once	TRBV27	TRBJ2-7	CASSLTWPPYEQYF	TGTGCCAGCAGCCTGACGTGGCCTCCCTACGAGCAGTACTTC
TRBD2	medium-sized	TRBV4-2	TRBJ2-5	CASSQGGAGEETQYF	TGTGCCAGCAGCCAAGGCGGAGCGGGGGAAGAGACCCAGTACTTC
-	-	TRBV28	TRBJ2-4	CASSFVGIAKNIQYF	TGTGCCAGCAGTTTCGTTGGGATAGCCAAAAACATTCAGTACTTC
TRBD2	few	TRBV6-5	TRBJ2-7	CASSYGGGEQYF	TGTGCCAGCAGTTACGGGGGGGGCGAGCAGTACTTC
TRBD1	-	TRBV5-4	TRBJ1-6	CASSLNYGTDNSPLHF	TGTGCCAGCAGCTTGAATTATGGGACAGATAATTCACCCCTCCACTTT
-	-	TRBV6-1	TRBJ1-5	CASSKDPYFNQPQHF	TGTGCCAGCTCAAAAGACCCGTATTTCAATCAGCCCCAGCATTTT
TRBD2	few	TRBV28	TRBJ2-1	CASSLRVAGGYDEQFF	TGTGCCAGCAGTTTACGAGTAGCGGGAGGTTACGATGAGCAGTTCTTC
TRBD1	-	TRBV29-1	TRBJ1-2	CSVKGQGNPYGYTF	TGCAGCGTTAAAGGACAGGGGAATCCCTATGGCTACACCTTC
-	-	TRBV4-1	TRBJ2-3	CASSQATGLDTQYF	TGCGCCAGCAGCCAAGCTACAGGGTTAGATACGCAGTATTTT
-	once	TRBV5-6	TRBJ2-3	CASSLEERTDTQYF	TGTGCCAGCAGCTTGGAAGAGCGAACAGATACGCAGTATTTT
-	-	TRBV7-3	TRBJ2-7	CASSLQGYEQYF	TGTGCCAGCAGCTTACAGGGTTACGAGCAGTACTTC
-	-	TRBV2	TRBJ2-7	CASRSDGSSYEQYF	TGTGCCAGCAGGTCAGACGGGAGCTCCTACGAGCAGTACTTC
-	-	TRBV6-5	TRBJ1-2	CAIQDQGRGYTF	TGTGCCATCCAGGATCAGGGTCGCGGCTACACCTTC
TRBD1	-	TRBV6-5	TRBJ2-3	CASSPTGGRDTQYF	TGTGCCAGCAGCCCGACAGGGGGCAGGGATACGCAGTATTTT
TRBD1	-	TRBV6-1	TRBJ2-3	CASYERQGYPDTQYF	TGTGCCAGCTACGAGCGACAGGGTTACCCAGATACGCAGTATTTT
-	-	TRBV6-1	TRBJ2-3	CASSEARVGTDTQYF	TGTGCCAGCAGTGAAGCAAGGGTAGGCACAGATACGCAGTATTTT
-	few	TRBV5-6	TRBJ2-7	CASSLGTGGEQYF	TGTGCCAGCAGCTTGGGGACAGGAGGGGAGCAGTACTTC
-	-	TRBV15	TRBJ2-1	CATASGGVGNEQFF	TGTGCCACCGCTTCAGGAGGGGTCGGGAATGAGCAGTTCTTC
-	-	TRBV6-5	TRBJ2-7	CASSGGTGAYEQYF	TGTGCCAGCTCGGGGGGAACAGGGGCCTACGAGCAGTACTTC
-	-	TRBV4-1	TRBJ2-7	CASSQTIGARDEQYF	TGCGCCAGCAGCCAGACAATCGGGGCGCGGGACGAGCAGTACTTC